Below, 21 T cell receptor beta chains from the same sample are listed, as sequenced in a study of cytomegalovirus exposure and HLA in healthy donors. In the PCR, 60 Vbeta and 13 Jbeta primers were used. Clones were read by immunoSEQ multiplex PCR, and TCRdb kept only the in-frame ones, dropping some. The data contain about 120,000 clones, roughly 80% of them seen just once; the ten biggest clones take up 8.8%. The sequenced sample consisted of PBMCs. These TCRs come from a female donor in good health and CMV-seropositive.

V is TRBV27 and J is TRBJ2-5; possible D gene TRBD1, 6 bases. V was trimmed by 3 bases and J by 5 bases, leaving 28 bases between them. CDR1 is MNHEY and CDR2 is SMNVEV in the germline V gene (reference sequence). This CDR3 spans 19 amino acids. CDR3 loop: CASSFGVVQGQPALETQYF. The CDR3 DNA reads TGTGCCAGCAGTTTTGGGGTGGTGCAAGGACAGCCAGCCTTGGAGACCCAGTACTTC.

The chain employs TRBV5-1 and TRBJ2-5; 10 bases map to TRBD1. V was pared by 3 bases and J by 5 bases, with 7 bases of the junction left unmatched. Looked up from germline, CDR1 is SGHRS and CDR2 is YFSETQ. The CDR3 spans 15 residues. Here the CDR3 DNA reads TGCGCCAGCAGCTGGGGGGACAGGGGAATTGAGACCCAGTACTTC. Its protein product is CASSWGDRGIETQYF.

CDR3 residues: CASSLVRSTDTQYF. DNA of the CDR3: TGTGCCAGCAGCTTAGTCAGGAGCACAGATACGCAGTATTTT. This chain connects TRBV11-1 to TRBJ2-3; D is unresolved. Looked up from germline, CDR1 is SGHAT and CDR2 is FQDESV (reference sequence). This CDR3 comprises 14 residues. The germline V and J ends were trimmed by 1 base and 0 bases, with 5 bases remaining between them.

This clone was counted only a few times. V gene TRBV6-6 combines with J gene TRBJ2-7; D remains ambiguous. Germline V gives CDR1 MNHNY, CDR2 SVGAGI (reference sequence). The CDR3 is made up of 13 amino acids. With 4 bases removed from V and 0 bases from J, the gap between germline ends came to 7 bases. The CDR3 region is CASSSRSSYEQYF. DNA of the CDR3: TGTGCCAGCAGTTCCCGGTCCTCCTACGAGCAGTACTTC.

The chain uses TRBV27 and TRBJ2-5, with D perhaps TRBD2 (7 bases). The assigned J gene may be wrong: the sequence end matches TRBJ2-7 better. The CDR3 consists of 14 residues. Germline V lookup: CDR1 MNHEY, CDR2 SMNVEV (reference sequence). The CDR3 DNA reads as TGTGCCAGCACCCGCGGGGGCGGGGCCTACGAGCAGTACTTC. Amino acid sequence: CASTRGGGAYEQYF.

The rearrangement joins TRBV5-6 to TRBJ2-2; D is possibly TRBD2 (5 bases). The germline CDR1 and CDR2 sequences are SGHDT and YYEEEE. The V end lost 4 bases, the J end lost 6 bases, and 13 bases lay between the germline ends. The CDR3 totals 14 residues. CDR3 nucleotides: TGTGCCAGCAGCCTCAACCCGGGGTCCGGGGAGCTGTTTTTT. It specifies CASSLNPGSGELFF.

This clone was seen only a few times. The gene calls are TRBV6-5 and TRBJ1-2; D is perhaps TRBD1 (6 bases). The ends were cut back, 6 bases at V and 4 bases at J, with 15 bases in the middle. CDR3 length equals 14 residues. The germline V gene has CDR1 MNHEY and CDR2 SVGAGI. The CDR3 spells CASRGGGGGYGYTF. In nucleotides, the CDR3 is TGTGCCAGCAGGGGAGGGGGGGGCGGCTATGGCTACACCTTC.

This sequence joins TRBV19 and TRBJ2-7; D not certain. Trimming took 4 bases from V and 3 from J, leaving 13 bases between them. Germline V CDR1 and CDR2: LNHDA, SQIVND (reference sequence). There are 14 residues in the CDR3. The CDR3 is CASSSWSNLYEQYF. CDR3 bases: TGTGCCAGTAGTAGCTGGAGTAACCTCTACGAGCAGTACTTC.

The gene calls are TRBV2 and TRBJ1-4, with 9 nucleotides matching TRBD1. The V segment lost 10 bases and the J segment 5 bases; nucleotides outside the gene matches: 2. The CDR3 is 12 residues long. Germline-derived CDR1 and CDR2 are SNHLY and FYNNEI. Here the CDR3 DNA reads TGTGCCACGGGACAGGGAAATGAAAAACTGTTTTTT. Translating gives CATGQGNEKLFF.

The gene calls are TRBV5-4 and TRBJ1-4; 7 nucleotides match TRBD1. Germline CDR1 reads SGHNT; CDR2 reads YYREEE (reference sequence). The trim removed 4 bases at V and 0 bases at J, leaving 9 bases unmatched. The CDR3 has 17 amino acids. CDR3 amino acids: CASSGRDSTSTNEKLFF. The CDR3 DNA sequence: TGTGCCAGCAGCGGCCGGGACAGCACATCAACTAATGAAAAACTGTTTTTT.

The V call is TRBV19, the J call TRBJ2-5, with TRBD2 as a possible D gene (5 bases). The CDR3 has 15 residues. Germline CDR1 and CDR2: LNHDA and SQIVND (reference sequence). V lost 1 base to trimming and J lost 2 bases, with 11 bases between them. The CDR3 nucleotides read TGTGCCAGTAGTATAGTTGAGGGATTTCAAGAGACCCAGTACTTC. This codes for CASSIVEGFQETQYF.

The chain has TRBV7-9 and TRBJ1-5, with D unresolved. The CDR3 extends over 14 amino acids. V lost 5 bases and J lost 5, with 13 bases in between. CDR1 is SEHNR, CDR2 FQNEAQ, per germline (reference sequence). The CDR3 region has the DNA TGTGCCAGCAGCCCCACGGTCCAGGATCAGCCCCAGCATTTT. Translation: CASSPTVQDQPQHF.

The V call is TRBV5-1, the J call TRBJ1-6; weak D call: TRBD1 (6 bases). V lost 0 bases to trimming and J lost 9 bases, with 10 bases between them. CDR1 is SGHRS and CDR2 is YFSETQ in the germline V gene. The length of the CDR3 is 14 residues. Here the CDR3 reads CASSLGDRLSPLHF. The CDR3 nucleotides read TGCGCCAGCAGCTTGGGAGACAGGCTTTCACCCCTCCACTTT.

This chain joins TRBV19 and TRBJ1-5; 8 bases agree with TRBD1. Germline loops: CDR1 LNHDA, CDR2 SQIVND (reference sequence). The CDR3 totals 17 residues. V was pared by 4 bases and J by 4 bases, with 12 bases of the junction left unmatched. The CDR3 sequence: CASSKTVGTGTNQPQHF. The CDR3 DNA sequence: TGTGCCAGTAGTAAGACTGTGGGGACAGGAACTAATCAGCCCCAGCATTTT.

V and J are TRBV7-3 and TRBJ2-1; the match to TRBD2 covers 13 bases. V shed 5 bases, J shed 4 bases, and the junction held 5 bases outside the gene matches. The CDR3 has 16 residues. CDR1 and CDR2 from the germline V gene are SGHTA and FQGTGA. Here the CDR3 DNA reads TGTGCCAGCAGCCCGACGGGACTAGCGGGGTACAATGAGCAGTTCTTC. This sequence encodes CASSPTGLAGYNEQFF.

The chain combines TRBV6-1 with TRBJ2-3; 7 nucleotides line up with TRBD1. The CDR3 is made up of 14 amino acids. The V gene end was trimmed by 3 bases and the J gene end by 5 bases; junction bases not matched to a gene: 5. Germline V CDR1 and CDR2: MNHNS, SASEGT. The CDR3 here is CASSEETGIDTQYF. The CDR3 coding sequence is TGTGCCAGCAGTGAGGAGACAGGGATAGATACGCAGTATTTT.

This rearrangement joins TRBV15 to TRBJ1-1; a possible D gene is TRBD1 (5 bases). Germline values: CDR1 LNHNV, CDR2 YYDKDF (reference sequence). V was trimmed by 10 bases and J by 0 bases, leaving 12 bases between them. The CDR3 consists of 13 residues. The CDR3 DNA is TGTGCCATCGCGGGACGGATGAACACTGAAGCTTTCTTT. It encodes CAIAGRMNTEAFF.

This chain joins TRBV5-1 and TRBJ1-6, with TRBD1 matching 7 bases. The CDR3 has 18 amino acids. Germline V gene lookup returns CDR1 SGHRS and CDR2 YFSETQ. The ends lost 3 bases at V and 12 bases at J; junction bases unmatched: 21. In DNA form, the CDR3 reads TGCGCCAGCAGCTCCCGCCCGCCAAATACAGGGGCGGAATTACCCCTCCACTTT. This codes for CASSSRPPNTGAELPLHF. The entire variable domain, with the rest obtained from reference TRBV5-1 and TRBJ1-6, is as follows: KAGVTQTPRYLIKTRGQQVTLSCSPISGHRSVSWYQQTPGQGLQFLFEYFSETQRNKGNFPGRFSGRQFSNSRSEMNVSTLELGDSALYLCASSSRPPNTGAELPLHFGNGTRLTVT.

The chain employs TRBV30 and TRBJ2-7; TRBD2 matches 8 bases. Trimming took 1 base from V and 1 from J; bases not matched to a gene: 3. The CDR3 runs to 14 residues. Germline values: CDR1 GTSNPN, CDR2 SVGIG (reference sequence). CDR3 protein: CAWSGGGKSYEQYF. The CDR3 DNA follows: TGTGCCTGGAGTGGCGGGGGGAAATCCTACGAGCAGTACTTC.

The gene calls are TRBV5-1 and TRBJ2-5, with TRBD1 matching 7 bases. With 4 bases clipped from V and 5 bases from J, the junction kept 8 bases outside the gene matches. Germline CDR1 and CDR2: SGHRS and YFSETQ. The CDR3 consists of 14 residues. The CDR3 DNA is TGCGCCAGCAGCGCCACGACAGGGAGTGAGACCCAGTACTTC. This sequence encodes CASSATTGSETQYF. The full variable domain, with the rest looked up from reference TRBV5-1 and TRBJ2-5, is KAGVTQTPRYLIKTRGQQVTLSCSPISGHRSVSWYQQTPGQGLQFLFEYFSETQRNKGNFPGRFSGRQFSNSRSEMNVSTLELGDSALYLCASSATTGSETQYFGPGTRLLVL.

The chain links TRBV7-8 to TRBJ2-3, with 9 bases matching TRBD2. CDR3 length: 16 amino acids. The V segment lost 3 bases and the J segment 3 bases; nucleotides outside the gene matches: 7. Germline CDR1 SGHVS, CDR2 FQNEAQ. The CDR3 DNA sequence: TGTGCCAGCAGCTTCGGGGGGACTAGCTGGACAGATACGCAGTATTTT. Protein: CASSFGGTSWTDTQYF. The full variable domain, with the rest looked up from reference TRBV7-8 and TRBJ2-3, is GAGVSQSPRYKVAKRGQDVALRCDPISGHVSLFWYQQALGQGPEFLTYFQNEAQLDKSGLPSDRFFAERPEGSVSTLKIQRTQQEDSAVYLCASSFGGTSWTDTQYFGPGTRLTVL.